The present TCR beta chain was sequenced within a study of Ad26.COV2.S vaccination and SARS-CoV-2 variants. Comment on this clone: Its specificity is not known.

CDR3 length: 15 residues. Germline values: CDR1 MDHEN, CDR2 SYDVKM. V gave up 5 bases and J gave up 0 bases; unmatched junction bases: 4. Study outcomes and limitations: It was vaccine recipients, not placebo recipients, who had the higher spike-specific TCR breadth. Estimates derived from TCR breadth and depth analyses may have underestimated total T cell responses. Substantial breadth was reportedly displayed by spike-specific CD8+ and CD4+ T cell responses after vaccination. The study found similar non-spike TCR breadth in vaccine and placebo recipients.

Clones were read by immunoSEQ multiplex PCR, and TCRdb kept only the in-frame ones, dropping some. In the table there are some 180,000 clones, around 88% of which are singletons. This receptor was obtained from a human donor who had recovered from COVID-19. Material: peripheral blood, obtained after recovery from COVID-19. The chain couples TRBV28 to TRBJ1-5, with 7 nucleotides matching TRBD1. CDR3 protein: CASSGQEYSNQPQHF. The CDR3 coding sequence is TGTGCCAGCAGTGGACAGGAATATAGCAATCAGCCCCAGCATTTT. Using reference TRBV28 and TRBJ1-5 for the parts outside the CDR3, the full variable domain is DVKVTQSSRYLVKRTGEKVFLECVQDMDHENMFWYRQDPGLGLRLIYFSYDVKMKEKGDIPEGYSVSREKKERFSLILESASTNQTSMYLCASSGQEYSNQPQHFGDGTRLSIL.